This TCR beta chain emerged from a study of vaccination and CD4 T cells after COVID-19. Study findings and constraints: Spike mono-reactivity was found in 304 of 307 vaccine-specific clones from convalescent patients.

Cultured CD4+ T-cell DNA underwent Oncomine TCR Beta short-read sequencing. One entry per CDR3 protein, called by TCRdb with MiXCR from the PCR reads. The sample lists approximately 20,000 distinct CDR3 sequences; around a third were seen once. The germline V gene encodes CDR1 SEHNR and CDR2 FQNEAQ (reference sequence). This CDR3 is 12 amino acids long. With 6 bases removed from V and 2 bases from J, the gap between germline ends came to 6 bases. A note on this clonotype: The target antigen is unknown.

The treatment here: approximately 9-day PBMC culture with coronavirus spike peptide pools or control peptides (ViraFEST assay). After expanding antigen-specific T cells with peptide pools, ViraFEST sequenced their TCRs. What was sequenced was cultured CD4+ T cells from blood. This clonotype was sampled from a human donor with COVID-19. The chain carries TRBV7-9 and TRBJ2-3, with D hard to call. The DNA of the CDR3 is TGTGCCAGCAGAGGAATCACAGATACGCAGTATTTT. Its translation: CASRGITDTQYF.